These T cell receptor beta chains were read from a single sample in a study of T cell clones after liver transplantation. The data were produced by immunoSEQ multiplex PCR, yet TCRdb's version contains in-frame clones alone and is incomplete. The sample holds 65,000 to 70,000 clones; around 92% are singletons and the top ten take 0.95% to 1%. The input for sequencing was CD4+ T cells from blood, taken roughly 26 months after liver transplant. These TCRs come from a human patient who received a liver transplant. The graft donor may be the source of some T cells. CDR3s leave out the opening cysteine and the closing phenylalanine or tryptophan. A row's size may be missing; if present it is once, few, many or a size class.

NA | TRBJ1-2 | TRBV5-1 | ASSPGQGGYT
medium-sized | TRBJ2-2 | TRBV11-2 | ATAGAGLNTGELF
NA | TRBJ2-2 | TRBV7-6 | ASSLGGRGNTGELF
few | TRBJ1-5 | TRBV19 | ASSPSHSNQPQH
NA | TRBJ1-1 | TRBV5-4 | ASSTRDGNTEAF
NA | TRBJ2-7 | TRBV6-5 | ASSYYRRRASYEQY
NA | TRBJ2-5 | TRBV18 | ASSPGVQETQY
NA | TRBJ2-1 | TRBV19 | ASDSRASGVYNEQF
NA | TRBJ2-2 | TRBV5-5 | ASSSNRQASNTGELF
NA | TRBJ2-2 | TRBV11-3 | ASSLSRGNTGELF
NA | TRBJ2-5 | TRBV15 | ATSREGVTQY
NA | TRBJ2-7 | TRBV5-6 | ASSFFSKSSYEQY
NA | TRBJ1-3 | TRBV5-1 | ASSFDGSGNTIY
NA | TRBJ1-3 | TRBV4-1 | ASSQDSVVTGLGNTIY
once | TRBJ1-1 | TRBV5-8 | ASSRRDGIPTEAF
NA | TRBJ2-2 | TRBV19 | ASKIRQNAGELF
few | TRBJ2-1 | TRBV19 | ASSILGTTNEQF
NA | TRBJ1-3 | TRBV7-6 | ASSFKNAGAGNTIY
NA | TRBJ1-5 | TRBV30 | AWSEGTPPEPQH
NA | TRBJ2-2 | TRBV10-3 | AISGGLNTGELF